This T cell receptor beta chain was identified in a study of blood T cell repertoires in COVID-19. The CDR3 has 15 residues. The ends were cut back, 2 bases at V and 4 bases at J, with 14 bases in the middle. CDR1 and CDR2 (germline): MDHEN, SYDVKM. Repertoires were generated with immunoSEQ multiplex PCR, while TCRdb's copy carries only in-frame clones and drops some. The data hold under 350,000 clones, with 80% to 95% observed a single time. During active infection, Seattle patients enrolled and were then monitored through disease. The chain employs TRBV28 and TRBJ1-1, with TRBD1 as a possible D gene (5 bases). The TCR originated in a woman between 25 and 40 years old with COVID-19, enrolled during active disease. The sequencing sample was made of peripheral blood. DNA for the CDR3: TGTGCCAGCAGTTTAATGTCAGGGCGAGGCACTGAAGCTTTCTTT. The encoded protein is CASSLMSGRGTEAFF.